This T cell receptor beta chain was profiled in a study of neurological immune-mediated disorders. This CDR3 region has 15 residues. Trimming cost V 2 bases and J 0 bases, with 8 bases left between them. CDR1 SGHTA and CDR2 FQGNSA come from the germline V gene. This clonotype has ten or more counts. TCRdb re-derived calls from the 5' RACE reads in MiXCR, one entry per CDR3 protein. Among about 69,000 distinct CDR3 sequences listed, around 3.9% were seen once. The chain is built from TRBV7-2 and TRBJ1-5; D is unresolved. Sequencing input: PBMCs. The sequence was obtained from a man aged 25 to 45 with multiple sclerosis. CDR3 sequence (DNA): TGTGCCAGCAGCTTAATACTCCTTAGCAATCAGCCCCAGCATTTT. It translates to CASSLILLSNQPQHF.